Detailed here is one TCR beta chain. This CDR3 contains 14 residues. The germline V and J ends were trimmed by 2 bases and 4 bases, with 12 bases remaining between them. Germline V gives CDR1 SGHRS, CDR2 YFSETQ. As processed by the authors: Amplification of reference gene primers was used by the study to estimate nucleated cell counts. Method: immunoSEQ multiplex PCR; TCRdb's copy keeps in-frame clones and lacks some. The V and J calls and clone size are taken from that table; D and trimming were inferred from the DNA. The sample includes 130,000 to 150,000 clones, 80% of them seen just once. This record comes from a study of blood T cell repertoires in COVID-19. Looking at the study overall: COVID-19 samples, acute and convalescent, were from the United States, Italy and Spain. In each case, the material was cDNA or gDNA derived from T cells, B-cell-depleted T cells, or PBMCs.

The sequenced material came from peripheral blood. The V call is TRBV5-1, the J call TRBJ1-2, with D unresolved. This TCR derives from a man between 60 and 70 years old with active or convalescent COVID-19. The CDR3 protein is CASSFTPQAYGYTF. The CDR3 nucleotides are TGCGCCAGCAGCTTTACGCCCCAAGCCTATGGCTACACCTTC.